The entry that follows covers one TCR beta chain sequence. Its target is unknown. Researchers ran the PCR with 60 Vbeta and 13 Jbeta primers. Data came from immunoSEQ multiplex PCR; TCRdb stores just in-frame clones and leaves some out. The sample records 200,000 or so clones, just under 80% being singletons. The data were taken from a study of cytomegalovirus exposure and HLA in healthy donors. Study-level findings and limits: Earlier analysis yielded a pattern in which most TCR beta V segments were productive about 87% or about 30% of the time. Cytomegalovirus status was reportedly diagnosed by the classifier with high specificity and sensitivity. Links to common viral pathogens appeared, in a later analysis, for several of the most significant clusters. TCR sequences were mostly rare, though some public TCRs occurred in many donors.

The clonotype originates from a woman aged 25 to 39 in good health and CMV-seropositive. The material sequenced was PBMCs.

Here the CDR3 DNA reads TGTGCCAGCAGCTCCCCAGGGGGGCAGGGAGAGACCCAGTACTTC. It specifies CASSSPGGQGETQYF. The chain recombines TRBV7-8 with TRBJ2-5; a possible D gene is TRBD1 (7 bases). Germline loops: CDR1 SGHVS, CDR2 FQNEAQ. CDR3 length equals 15 residues. Trimming removed 4 bases from V and 4 bases from J, with 16 bases in between. The full variable domain, its missing parts supplied by reference TRBV7-8 and TRBJ2-5, is GAGVSQSPRYKVAKRGQDVALRCDPISGHVSLFWYQQALGQGPEFLTYFQNEAQLDKSGLPSDRFFAERPEGSVSTLKIQRTQQEDSAVYLCASSSPGGQGETQYFGPGTRLLVL.